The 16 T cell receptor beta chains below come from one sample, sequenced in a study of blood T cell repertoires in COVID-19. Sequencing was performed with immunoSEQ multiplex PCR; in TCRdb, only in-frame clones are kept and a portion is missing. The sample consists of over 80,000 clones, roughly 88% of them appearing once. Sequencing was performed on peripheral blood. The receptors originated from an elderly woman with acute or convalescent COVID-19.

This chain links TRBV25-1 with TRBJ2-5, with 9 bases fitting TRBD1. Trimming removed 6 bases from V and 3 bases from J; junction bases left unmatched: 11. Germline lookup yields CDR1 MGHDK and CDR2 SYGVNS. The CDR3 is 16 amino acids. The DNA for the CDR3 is TGTGCCAGCAGGTCTTTCGGCGGGACAGGGAAAGAGACCCAGTACTTC. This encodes CASRSFGGTGKETQYF.

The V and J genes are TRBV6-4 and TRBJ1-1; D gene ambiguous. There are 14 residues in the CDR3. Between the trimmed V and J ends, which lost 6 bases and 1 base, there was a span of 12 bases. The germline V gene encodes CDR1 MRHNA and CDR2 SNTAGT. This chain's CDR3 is CASSPHWQNTEAFF. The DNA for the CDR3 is TGTGCCAGCAGCCCCCATTGGCAGAACACTGAAGCTTTCTTT.

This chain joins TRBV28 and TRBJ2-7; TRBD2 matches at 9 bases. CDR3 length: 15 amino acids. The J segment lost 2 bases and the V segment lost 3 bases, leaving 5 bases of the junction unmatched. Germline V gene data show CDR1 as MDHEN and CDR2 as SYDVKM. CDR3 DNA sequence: TGTGCCAGCAGTTTCCTTATAGCGGGAGCCTACGAGCAGTACTTC. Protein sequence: CASSFLIAGAYEQYF.

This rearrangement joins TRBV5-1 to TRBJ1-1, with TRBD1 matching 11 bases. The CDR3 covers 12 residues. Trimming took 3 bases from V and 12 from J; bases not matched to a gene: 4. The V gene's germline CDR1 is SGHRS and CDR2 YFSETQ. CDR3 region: CASSYGQGATFF. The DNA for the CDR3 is TGCGCCAGCAGCTACGGACAGGGGGCAACTTTCTTT.

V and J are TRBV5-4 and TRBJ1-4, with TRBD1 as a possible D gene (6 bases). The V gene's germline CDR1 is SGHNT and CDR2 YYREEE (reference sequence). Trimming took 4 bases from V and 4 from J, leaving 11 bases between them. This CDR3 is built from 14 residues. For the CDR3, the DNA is TGTGCCAGCAGCGCGGACAGTAATAATGAAAAACTGTTTTTT. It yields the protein CASSADSNNEKLFF.

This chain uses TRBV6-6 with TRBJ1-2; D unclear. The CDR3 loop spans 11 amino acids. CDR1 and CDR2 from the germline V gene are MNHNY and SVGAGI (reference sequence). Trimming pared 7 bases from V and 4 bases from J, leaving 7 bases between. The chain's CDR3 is CASKNSYGYTF. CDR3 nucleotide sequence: TGTGCCAGCAAGAACAGCTATGGCTACACCTTC.

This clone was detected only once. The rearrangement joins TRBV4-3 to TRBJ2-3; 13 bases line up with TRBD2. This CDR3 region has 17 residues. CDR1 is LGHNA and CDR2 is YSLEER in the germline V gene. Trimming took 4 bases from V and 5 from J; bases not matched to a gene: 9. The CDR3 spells CASSPQTSGRGVDTQYF. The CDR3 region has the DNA TGCGCCAGCAGCCCGCAAACTAGCGGGAGGGGAGTAGATACGCAGTATTTT.

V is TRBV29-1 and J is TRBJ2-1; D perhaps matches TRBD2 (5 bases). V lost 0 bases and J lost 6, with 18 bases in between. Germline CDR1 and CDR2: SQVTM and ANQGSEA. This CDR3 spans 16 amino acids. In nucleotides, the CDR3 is TGCAGCGTTGAAGAATATGGTCCGGGGTGGGGCAATGAGCAGTTCTTC. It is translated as CSVEEYGPGWGNEQFF.

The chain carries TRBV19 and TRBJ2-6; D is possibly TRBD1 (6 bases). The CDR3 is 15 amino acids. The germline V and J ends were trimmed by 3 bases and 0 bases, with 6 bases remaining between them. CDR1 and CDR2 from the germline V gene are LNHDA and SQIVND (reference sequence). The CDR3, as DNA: TGTGCCAGTAGTATCAGGGGCTCTGGGGCCAACGTCCTGACTTTC. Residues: CASSIRGSGANVLTF.

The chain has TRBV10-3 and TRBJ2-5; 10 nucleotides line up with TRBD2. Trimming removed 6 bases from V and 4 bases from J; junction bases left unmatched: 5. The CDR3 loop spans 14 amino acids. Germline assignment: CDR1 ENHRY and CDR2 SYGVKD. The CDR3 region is CAIRSSGSGETQYF. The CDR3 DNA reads TGTGCCATCAGGTCTAGCGGGAGCGGAGAGACCCAGTACTTC.

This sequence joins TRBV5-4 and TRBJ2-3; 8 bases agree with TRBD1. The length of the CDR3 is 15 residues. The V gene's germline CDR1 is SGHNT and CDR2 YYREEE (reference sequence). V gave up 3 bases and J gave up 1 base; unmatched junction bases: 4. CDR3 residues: CASSSQGAGTDTQYF. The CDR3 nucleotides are TGTGCCAGCAGCTCGCAGGGGGCTGGCACAGATACGCAGTATTTT.

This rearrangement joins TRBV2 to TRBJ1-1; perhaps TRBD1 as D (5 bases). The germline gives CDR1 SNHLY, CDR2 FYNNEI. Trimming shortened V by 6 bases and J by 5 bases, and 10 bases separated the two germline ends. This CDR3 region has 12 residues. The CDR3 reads CASRGVLTEAFF. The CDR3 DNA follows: TGTGCCAGCAGAGGGGTTTTAACTGAAGCTTTCTTT.

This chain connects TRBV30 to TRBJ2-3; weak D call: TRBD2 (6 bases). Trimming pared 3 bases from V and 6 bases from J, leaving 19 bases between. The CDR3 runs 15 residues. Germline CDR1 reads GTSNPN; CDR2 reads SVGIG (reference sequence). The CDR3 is CAWRGTGDHRDTQYF. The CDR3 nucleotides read TGTGCCTGGAGGGGGACGGGGGACCACAGGGATACGCAGTATTTT.

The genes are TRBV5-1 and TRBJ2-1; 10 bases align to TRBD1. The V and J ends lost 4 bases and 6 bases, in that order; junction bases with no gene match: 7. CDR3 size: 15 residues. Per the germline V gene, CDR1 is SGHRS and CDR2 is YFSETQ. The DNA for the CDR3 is TGCGCCAGCAGCCCCGGGACAGGGGTTTTCAATGAGCAGTTCTTC. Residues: CASSPGTGVFNEQFF.

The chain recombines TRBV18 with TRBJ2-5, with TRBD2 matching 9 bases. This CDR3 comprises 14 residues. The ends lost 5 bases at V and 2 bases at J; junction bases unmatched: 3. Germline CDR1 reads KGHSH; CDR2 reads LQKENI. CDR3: CASSVLAGQETQYF. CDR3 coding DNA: TGTGCCAGCTCAGTCCTAGCGGGGCAAGAGACCCAGTACTTC.

The CDR3 sequence: CASSVVAGRADTQYF. The CDR3, as DNA: TGTGCCAGCAGCGTAGTGGCGGGAAGGGCAGATACGCAGTATTTT. The chain recombines TRBV9 with TRBJ2-3; the D gene is possibly TRBD2 (6 bases). The V end was cut by 0 bases, the J end by 4 bases, with 12 bases between. Germline V CDR1 and CDR2: SGDLS, YYNGEE. This CDR3 has 15 amino acids.